This TCR beta chain emerged from a study of control samples from healthy donors and cancer patients (dated by TCRdb to 2019 to 2021). CDR1 is given as LGHDT and CDR2 as YNNKEL, both from the germline V gene (reference sequence). V is pared back by 0 bases and J by 5 bases, with 5 bases lying between the germline termini. The CDR3 starts with the cysteine, ends with the phenylalanine, and has 13 residues. Only CDR3 DNA is held: 39 bases, read in frame from base 1. Note on this clone: Its antigen specificity is not known. Base qualities are missing; no much larger clone stands one base away.

Receptors were amplified or captured by the immunoSEQ multiplex PCR assay. Here the immuneACCESS table is served through TCRdb, limited to in-frame sequences with V and J called. Missing clones are a known gap in these copies; in checked studies unresolved V genes cover under half, and the rest lacks a known reason. The sample contains 150,000 to 200,000 clones, roughly 90% of them found a single time. Of the sample, more than 10% falls within the top ten clones. The sample consisted of blood. Recombination connected TRBV3-1 (or the pseudogene TRBV3-2) to TRBJ1-5, with no confidently assigned D gene. This receptor was identified in a man in his thirties or forties in good health. The CDR3 reads CASSQDGYQPQHF. The DNA reads as follows: TGTGCCAGCAGCCAAGATGGGTATCAGCCCCAGCATTTT.